This TCR beta chain was sequenced during a study of tumor-infiltrating lymphocytes in primary liver carcinoma. The input was approximately 500 ng total RNA; TCR beta cDNA was made from it with a constant-region primer. Employing slightly modified ARM-PCR, three nested multiplex PCR rounds were run, and these gave rise to the TCR beta libraries. A C-beta reverse primer was combined with TRBV1-TRBV30 forward primers in the first two PCR rounds, and each round had roughly 11 cycles. TCRdb processed the multiplex PCR reads anew with MiXCR; each CDR3 protein has one entry. The sample lists 90,000 to 140,000 distinct CDR3 sequences, roughly 80% occurring once. DNA and RNA were both co-extracted from about 19-30 mg of bulk tissue that had not been sorted. Five distinct regions per tumor were sampled. Every tumor sample had over 85% viable tumor cells. In its sample, this clonotype was seen once. Germline-derived CDR1 and CDR2 are SGHRS and YFSETQ. This CDR3 has 15 residues. V gave up 6 bases and J gave up 7 bases; unmatched junction bases: 14.

This receptor was obtained from a middle-aged man with primary liver carcinoma and hepatitis B virus infection. This chain links TRBV5-1 with TRBJ2-3; the match to TRBD2 covers 7 bases. The sequencing input was liver tumor tissue from sampling region 3. Subset described: tumor region T3, left-lateral pole. This CDR3 reads CASMTSRRAANTQYF. In DNA, the CDR3 is TGCGCCAGCATGACTAGCCGGAGGGCTGCAAATACGCAGTATTTT.